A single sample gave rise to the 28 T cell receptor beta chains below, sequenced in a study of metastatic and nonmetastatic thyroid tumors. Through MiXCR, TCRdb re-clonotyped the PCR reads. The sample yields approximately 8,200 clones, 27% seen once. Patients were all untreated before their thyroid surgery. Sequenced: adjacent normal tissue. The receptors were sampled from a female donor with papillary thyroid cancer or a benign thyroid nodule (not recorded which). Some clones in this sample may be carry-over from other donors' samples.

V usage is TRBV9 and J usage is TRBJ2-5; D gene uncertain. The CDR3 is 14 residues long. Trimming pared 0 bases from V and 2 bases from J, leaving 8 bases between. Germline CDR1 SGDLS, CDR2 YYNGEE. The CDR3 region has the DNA TGTGCCAGCAGCGTAGGTTCTGATCAAGAGACCCAGTACTTC. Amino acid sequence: CASSVGSDQETQYF.

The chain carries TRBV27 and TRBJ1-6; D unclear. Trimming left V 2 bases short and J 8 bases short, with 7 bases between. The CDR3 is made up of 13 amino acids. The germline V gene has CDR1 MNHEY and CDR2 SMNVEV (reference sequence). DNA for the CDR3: TGTGCCAGCAGTTTAGCCGGTTATTCACCCCTCCACTTT. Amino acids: CASSLAGYSPLHF.

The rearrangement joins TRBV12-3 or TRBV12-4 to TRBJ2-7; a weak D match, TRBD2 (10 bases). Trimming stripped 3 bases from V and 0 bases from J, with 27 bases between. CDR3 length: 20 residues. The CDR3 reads CASSFSGTGKLAGFSYEQYF. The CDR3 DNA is TGTGCCAGCAGTTTCAGCGGGACAGGGAAACTAGCGGGATTCTCCTACGAGCAGTACTTC.

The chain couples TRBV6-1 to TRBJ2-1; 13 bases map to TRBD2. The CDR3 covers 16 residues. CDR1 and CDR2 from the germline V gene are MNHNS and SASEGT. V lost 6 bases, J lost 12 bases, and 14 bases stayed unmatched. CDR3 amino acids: CASRGLAGNTWGLQFF. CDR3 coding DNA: TGTGCCAGCAGGGGACTAGCGGGAAACACCTGGGGCTTGCAGTTCTTC.

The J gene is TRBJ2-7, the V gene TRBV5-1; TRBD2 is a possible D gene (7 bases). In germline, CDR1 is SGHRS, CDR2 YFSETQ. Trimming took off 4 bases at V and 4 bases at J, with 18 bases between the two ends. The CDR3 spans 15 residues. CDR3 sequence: CASSPRGEGGYEQYF. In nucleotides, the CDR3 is TGCGCCAGCAGCCCCAGAGGGGAGGGGGGGTACGAGCAGTACTTC.

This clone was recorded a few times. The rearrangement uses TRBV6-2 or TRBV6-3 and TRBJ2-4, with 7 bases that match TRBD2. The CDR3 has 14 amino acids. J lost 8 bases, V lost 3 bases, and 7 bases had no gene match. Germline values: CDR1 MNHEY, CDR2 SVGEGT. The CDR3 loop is CASSYASGQDIQYF. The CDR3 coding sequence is TGTGCCAGCAGTTATGCTAGCGGCCAGGACATTCAGTACTTC.

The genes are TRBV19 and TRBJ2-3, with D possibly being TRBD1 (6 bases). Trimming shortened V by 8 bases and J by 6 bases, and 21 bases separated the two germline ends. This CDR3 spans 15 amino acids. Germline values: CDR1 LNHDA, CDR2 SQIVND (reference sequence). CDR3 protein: CASSPLQGPTDTQYF. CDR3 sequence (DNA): TGTGCCAGTTCCCCGCTACAGGGACCTACTGATACGCAGTATTTT.

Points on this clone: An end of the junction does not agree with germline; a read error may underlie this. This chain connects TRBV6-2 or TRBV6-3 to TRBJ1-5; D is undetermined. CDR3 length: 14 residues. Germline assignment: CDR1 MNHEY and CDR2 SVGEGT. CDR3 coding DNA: TGTGCAAGCAGTACTATCGGACGGCCGCAGCCACAGCATTTT. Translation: CASSTIGRPQPQHF.

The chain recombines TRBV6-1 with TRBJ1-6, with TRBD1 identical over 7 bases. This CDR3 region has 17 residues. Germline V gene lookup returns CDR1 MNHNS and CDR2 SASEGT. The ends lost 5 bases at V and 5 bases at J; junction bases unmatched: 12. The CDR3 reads CASSPTGIDRNNSPLHF. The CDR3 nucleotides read TGTGCCAGCAGTCCGACAGGGATTGATAGGAATAATTCACCCCTCCACTTT.

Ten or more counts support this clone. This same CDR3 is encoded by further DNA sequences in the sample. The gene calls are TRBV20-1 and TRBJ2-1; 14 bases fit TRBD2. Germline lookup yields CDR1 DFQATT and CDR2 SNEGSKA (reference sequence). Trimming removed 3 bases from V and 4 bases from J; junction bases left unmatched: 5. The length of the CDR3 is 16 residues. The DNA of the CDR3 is TGCAGTGCTAGGGGACTAGCGGGAGTGACGTACAATGAGCAGTTCTTC. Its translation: CSARGLAGVTYNEQFF.

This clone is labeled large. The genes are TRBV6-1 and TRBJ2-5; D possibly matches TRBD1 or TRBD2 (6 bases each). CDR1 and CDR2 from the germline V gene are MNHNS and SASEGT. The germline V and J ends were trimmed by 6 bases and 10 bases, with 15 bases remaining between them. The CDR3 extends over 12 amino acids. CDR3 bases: TGTGCCAGCAGGGAATCCGGAGGGGGCCAGTACTTC. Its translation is CASRESGGGQYF.

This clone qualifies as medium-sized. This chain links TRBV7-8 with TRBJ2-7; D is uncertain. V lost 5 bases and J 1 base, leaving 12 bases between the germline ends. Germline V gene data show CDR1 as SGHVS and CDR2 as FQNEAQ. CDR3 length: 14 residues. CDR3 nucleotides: TGTGCCAGCAGCCCTGTAGACACTTCCTACGAGCAGTACTTC. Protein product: CASSPVDTSYEQYF.

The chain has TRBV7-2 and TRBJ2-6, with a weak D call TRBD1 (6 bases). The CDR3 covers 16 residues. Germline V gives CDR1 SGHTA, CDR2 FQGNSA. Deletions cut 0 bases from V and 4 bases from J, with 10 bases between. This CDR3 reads CASSLAGASGANVLTF. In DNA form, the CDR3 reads TGTGCCAGCAGCTTAGCGGGGGCTTCGGGGGCCAACGTCCTGACTTTC.

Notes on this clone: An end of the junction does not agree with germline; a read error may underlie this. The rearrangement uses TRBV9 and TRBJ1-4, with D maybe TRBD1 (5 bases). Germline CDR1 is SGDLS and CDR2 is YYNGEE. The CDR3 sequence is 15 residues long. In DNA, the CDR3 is TGTGCCAGCAGCGTAGCTTCAGGGTTTGATGAAAAACTGTTTTTC. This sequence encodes CASSVASGFDEKLFF.

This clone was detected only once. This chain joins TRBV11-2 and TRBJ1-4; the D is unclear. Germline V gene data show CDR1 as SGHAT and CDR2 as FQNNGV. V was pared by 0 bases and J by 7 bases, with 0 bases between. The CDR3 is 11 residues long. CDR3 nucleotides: TGTGCCAGCAGCTTAGATGAAAAACTGTTTTTT. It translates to CASSLDEKLFF.

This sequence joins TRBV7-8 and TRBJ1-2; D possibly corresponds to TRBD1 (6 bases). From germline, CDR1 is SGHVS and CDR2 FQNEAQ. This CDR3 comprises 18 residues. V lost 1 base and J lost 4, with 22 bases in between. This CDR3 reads CASSLDQGAGGAGYGYTF. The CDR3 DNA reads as TGTGCCAGCAGCTTAGACCAGGGAGCCGGGGGCGCGGGCTATGGCTACACCTTC.

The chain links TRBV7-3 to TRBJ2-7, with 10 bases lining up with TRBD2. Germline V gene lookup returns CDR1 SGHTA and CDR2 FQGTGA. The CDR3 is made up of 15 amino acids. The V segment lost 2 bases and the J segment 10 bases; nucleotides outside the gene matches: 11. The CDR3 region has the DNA TGTGCCAGCAGCTTAGGGCCGGGACTAGCGTACTATCAGTACTTC. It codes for CASSLGPGLAYYQYF.

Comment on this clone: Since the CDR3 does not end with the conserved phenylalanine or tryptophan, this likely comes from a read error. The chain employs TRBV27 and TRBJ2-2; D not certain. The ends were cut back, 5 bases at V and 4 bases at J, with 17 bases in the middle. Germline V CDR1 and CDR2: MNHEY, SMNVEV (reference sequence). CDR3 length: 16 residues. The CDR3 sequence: CASSPRPSGVTGELFI. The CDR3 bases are TGTGCCAGCAGTCCACGACCATCCGGAGTCACCGGGGAGCTGTTTATT.

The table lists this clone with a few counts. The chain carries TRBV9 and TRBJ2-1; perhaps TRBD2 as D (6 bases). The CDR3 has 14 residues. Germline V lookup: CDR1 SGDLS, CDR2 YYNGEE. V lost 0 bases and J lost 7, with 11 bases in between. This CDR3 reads CASSVVAAGNEQFF. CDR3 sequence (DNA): TGTGCCAGCAGCGTAGTAGCGGCAGGGAATGAGCAGTTCTTC.

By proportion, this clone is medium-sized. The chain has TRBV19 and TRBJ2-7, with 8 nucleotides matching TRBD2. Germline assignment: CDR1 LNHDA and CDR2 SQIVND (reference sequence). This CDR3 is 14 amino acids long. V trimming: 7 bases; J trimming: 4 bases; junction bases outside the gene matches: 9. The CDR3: CASKTGTSDYEQYF. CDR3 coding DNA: TGTGCCAGTAAGACCGGGACTAGTGATTACGAGCAGTACTTC. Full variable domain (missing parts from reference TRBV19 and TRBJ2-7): DGGITQSPKYLFRKEGQNVTLSCEQNLNHDAMYWYRQDPGQGLRLIYYSQIVNDFQKGDIAEGYSVSREKKESFPLTVTSAQKNPTAFYLCASKTGTSDYEQYFGPGTRLTVT.

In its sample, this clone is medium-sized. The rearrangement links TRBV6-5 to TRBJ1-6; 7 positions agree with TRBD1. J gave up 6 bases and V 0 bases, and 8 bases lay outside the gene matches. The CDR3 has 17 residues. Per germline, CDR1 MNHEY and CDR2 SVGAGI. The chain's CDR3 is CASSYSRGPSANSPLHF. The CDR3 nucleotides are TGTGCCAGCAGTTACTCGAGGGGGCCATCGGCTAATTCACCCCTCCACTTT.

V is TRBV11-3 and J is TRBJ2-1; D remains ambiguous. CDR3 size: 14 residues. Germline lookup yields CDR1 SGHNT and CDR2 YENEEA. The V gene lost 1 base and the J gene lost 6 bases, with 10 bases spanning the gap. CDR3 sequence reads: CASSLVGKANEQFF. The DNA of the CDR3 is TGTGCCAGCAGCTTAGTGGGAAAGGCCAATGAGCAGTTCTTC.

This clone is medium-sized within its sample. CDR3 sequence reads: CASSPRRAGYTF. CDR3 sequence (DNA): TGTGCCAGCAGCCCCCGCAGGGCTGGCTACACCTTC. The genes are TRBV7-8 and TRBJ1-2; D is perhaps TRBD1 (5 bases). Germline V gene sequence: CDR1 SGHVS, CDR2 FQNEAQ. V lost 5 bases, J lost 7 bases, and 11 bases lay in between. This CDR3 has 12 amino acids.

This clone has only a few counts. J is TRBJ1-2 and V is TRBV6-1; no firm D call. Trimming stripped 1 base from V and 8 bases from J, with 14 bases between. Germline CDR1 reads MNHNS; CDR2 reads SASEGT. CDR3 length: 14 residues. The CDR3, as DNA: TGTGCCAGCAGTGAAGATCCCGCATTTACGGGCTACACCTTC. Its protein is CASSEDPAFTGYTF.

The DNA of the CDR3 is TGTGCCAGCAGGGACTGGACCTATGGCTACACCTTC. It translates to CASRDWTYGYTF. The V and J genes are TRBV28 and TRBJ1-2; no definite D call. The V and J ends lost 6 bases and 4 bases respectively, with 9 bases between them. CDR1 is MDHEN and CDR2 is SYDVKM in the germline V gene. The CDR3 is 12 residues long.

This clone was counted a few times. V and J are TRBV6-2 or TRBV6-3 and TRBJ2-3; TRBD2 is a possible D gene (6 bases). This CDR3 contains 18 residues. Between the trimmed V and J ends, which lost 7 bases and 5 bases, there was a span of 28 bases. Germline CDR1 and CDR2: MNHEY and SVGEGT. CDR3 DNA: TGTGCCAGCAATCCGACCCAGCGGGCGGACCAGAGAGGAGATACGCAGTATTTT. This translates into CASNPTQRADQRGDTQYF.

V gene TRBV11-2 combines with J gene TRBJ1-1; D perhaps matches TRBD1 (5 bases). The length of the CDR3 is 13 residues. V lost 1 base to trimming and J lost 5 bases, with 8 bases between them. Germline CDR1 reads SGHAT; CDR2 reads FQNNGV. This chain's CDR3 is CASSLGGVTEAFF. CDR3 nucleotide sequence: TGTGCCAGCAGCTTAGGAGGGGTTACTGAAGCTTTCTTT.

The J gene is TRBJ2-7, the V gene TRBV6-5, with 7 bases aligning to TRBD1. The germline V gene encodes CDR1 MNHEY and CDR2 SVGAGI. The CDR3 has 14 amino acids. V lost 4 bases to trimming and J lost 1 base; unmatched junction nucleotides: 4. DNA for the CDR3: TGTGCCAGCAGTTTCGGGACAGTGTCCTACGAGCAGTACTTC. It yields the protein CASSFGTVSYEQYF.